Below, 31 T cell receptor beta chains from the same sample are listed, as sequenced in a study of cytomegalovirus exposure and HLA in healthy donors. Here immunoSEQ multiplex PCR was the method, and the copy in TCRdb shows in-frame clones only, minus some. The table has 70,000 or so clones, around 93% seen once. The sequenced sample consisted of PBMCs. The receptors shown here come from a young woman in good health and CMV-seronegative.

This clone was counted a single time. For the CDR3, the DNA is TGCGCCAGCAGCCAACCTAATGCCGGGACAGCGAACTATGGCTACACCTTC. Its translation is CASSQPNAGTANYGYTF. This rearrangement joins TRBV4-1 to TRBJ1-2, with 7 bases fitting TRBD1. The CDR3 sequence is 17 residues long. V was clipped by 2 bases and J by 2 bases; unmatched bases: 11. CDR1 is MGHRA and CDR2 is YSYEKL in the germline V gene.

The V call is TRBV28, the J call TRBJ2-7; 8 positions agree with TRBD1. The V gene end was trimmed by 2 bases and the J gene end by 3 bases; junction bases not matched to a gene: 9. The length of the CDR3 is 16 residues. Per germline, CDR1 MDHEN and CDR2 SYDVKM. As DNA, the CDR3 is TGTGCCAGCAGTTTAAGCCCTGGACAGGGAGGCTACGAGCAGTACTTC. Its translation: CASSLSPGQGGYEQYF.

The rearrangement joins TRBV28 to TRBJ1-2; a possible D gene is TRBD1 (6 bases). The CDR3 covers 15 residues. V was pared by 6 bases and J by 4 bases, with 18 bases between. Germline lookup yields CDR1 MDHEN and CDR2 SYDVKM. CDR3 DNA: TGTGCCAGCAGGGGGGGGACACCTCGCCTCTATGGCTACACCTTC. This translates into CASRGGTPRLYGYTF.

V is TRBV28 and J is TRBJ2-2; 8 bases are a match to TRBD2. The length of the CDR3 is 16 residues. Germline assignment: CDR1 MDHEN and CDR2 SYDVKM. Germline trimming cut 5 bases from V and 6 bases from J; bases unmatched to any gene: 11. CDR3 nucleotide sequence: TGTGCCAGCAGTCCCGGGGGGGGGCGGCTACCCGGGGAGCTGTTTTTT. As protein: CASSPGGGRLPGELFF.

This rearrangement joins TRBV4-2 to TRBJ2-7; 7 bases are a match to TRBD1. This CDR3 spans 15 amino acids. With V trimmed by 0 bases and J by 2 bases, 4 bases remained unmatched. CDR1 is LGHNA, CDR2 YNFKEQ, per germline. The CDR3 coding sequence is TGTGCCAGCAGCCAAGAATGGCAGGGGGCCTACGAGCAGTACTTC. It yields the protein CASSQEWQGAYEQYF.

The chain links TRBV11-3 to TRBJ2-2; the match to TRBD2 covers 8 bases. The CDR3 extends over 14 amino acids. Trimming took 5 bases from V and 6 from J; bases not matched to a gene: 5. Germline V gene sequence: CDR1 SGHNT, CDR2 YENEEA. The CDR3 sequence: CASSLAAGAGELFF. As DNA, the CDR3 is TGTGCCAGCAGCCTGGCAGCGGGAGCCGGGGAGCTGTTTTTT.

V gene TRBV19 combines with J gene TRBJ2-1; 11 nucleotides line up with TRBD2. J lost 6 bases, V lost 8 bases, and 3 bases had no gene match. The germline CDR1 and CDR2 sequences are LNHDA and SQIVND (reference sequence). The CDR3 is 13 residues long. CDR3 protein: CASSTSGGNEQFF. The CDR3 DNA reads TGTGCCAGTTCAACTAGCGGGGGCAATGAGCAGTTCTTC. Together with reference TRBV19 and TRBJ2-1, the CDR3 gives the full variable domain: DGGITQSPKYLFRKEGQNVTLSCEQNLNHDAMYWYRQDPGQGLRLIYYSQIVNDFQKGDIAEGYSVSREKKESFPLTVTSAQKNPTAFYLCASSTSGGNEQFFGPGTRLTVL.

CDR3 amino acids: CASSFQGQETQYF. The CDR3 DNA sequence: TGTGCCAGCAGTTTTCAGGGTCAAGAGACCCAGTACTTC. The gene calls are TRBV28 and TRBJ2-5; D is possibly TRBD1 (5 bases). Germline values: CDR1 MDHEN, CDR2 SYDVKM. Trimming took 3 bases from V and 2 from J, leaving 7 bases between them. This CDR3 contains 13 residues.

Only one count was recorded for this clone. This chain uses TRBV6-6 with TRBJ1-2; D unresolved. CDR3 length: 12 residues. Germline V gene data show CDR1 as MNHNY and CDR2 as SVGAGI (reference sequence). V was pared by 7 bases and J by 3 bases, with 9 bases between. The CDR3 sequence: CASMLADYGYTF. The CDR3 bases are TGTGCCAGCATGCTAGCGGACTATGGCTACACCTTC.

The V gene is TRBV7-8, the J gene TRBJ1-3, with D possibly matching TRBD1 (5 bases). The germline CDR1 and CDR2 sequences are SGHVS and FQNEAQ. The CDR3 length is 16 residues. The V gene lost 5 bases and the J gene lost 9 bases, with 23 bases spanning the gap. CDR3 loop: CASSPAAGRGGGTIYF. The CDR3, as DNA: TGTGCCAGCAGCCCCGCCGCGGGAAGGGGAGGTGGCACCATATATTTT.

The V gene is TRBV5-1, the J gene TRBJ2-5; 7 positions agree with TRBD2. Germline loops: CDR1 SGHRS, CDR2 YFSETQ. Trimming removed 2 bases from V and 5 bases from J; junction bases left unmatched: 6. This CDR3 region has 14 residues. CDR3 loop: CASSFAGERETQYF. The DNA of the CDR3 is TGCGCCAGCAGCTTCGCGGGAGAGCGTGAGACCCAGTACTTC.

The table lists this clone with a count of one. V is TRBV9 and J is TRBJ2-3; 12 bases are shared with TRBD2. V lost 0 bases to trimming and J lost 2 bases; unmatched junction nucleotides: 10. Looked up from germline, CDR1 is SGDLS and CDR2 is YYNGEE. The CDR3 is made up of 19 amino acids. The CDR3 spells CASSVGQGLAGTHTDTQYF. The CDR3 DNA is TGTGCCAGCAGCGTAGGACAGGGACTAGCGGGTACACACACAGATACGCAGTATTTT.

CDR3 region: CASSLAGDETQYF. CDR3 coding DNA: TGCGCCAGCAGCCTAGCGGGAGACGAGACCCAGTACTTC. The chain employs TRBV10-1 and TRBJ2-5; 10 bases are a match to TRBD2. Trimming cost V 6 bases and J 5 bases; bases outside gene matches: 3. This CDR3 region has 13 residues. Germline lookup yields CDR1 WNHNN and CDR2 SYGVQD (reference sequence).

The chain uses TRBV13 and TRBJ2-5; D may be TRBD2 (5 bases). Trimming took 5 bases from V and 1 from J, leaving 14 bases between them. The CDR3 is 15 residues long. Germline values: CDR1 PRHDT, CDR2 FYEKMQ (reference sequence). The CDR3 DNA follows: TGTGCCAGCAGCCCCCGTCAAGCGGTCCAAGAGACCCAGTACTTC. Its translation: CASSPRQAVQETQYF.

This clone was recorded once. V is TRBV6-6 and J is TRBJ2-2; 7 bases align to TRBD2. The CDR3 runs 14 residues. Per germline, CDR1 MNHNY and CDR2 SVGAGI (reference sequence). V gave up 1 base and J gave up 6 bases; unmatched junction bases: 2. The CDR3 DNA reads as TGTGCCAGCAGTTACTGGGGGAGGGCCGGGGAGCTGTTTTTT. It yields the protein CASSYWGRAGELFF.

The V gene is TRBV2, the J gene TRBJ2-3, with D possibly being TRBD1 (5 bases). The V and J ends lost 0 bases and 0 bases respectively, with 13 bases between them. Germline loops: CDR1 SNHLY, CDR2 FYNNEI. The CDR3 loop spans 17 amino acids. The CDR3 DNA is TGTGCCAGCAGTGAAGCGCTTCACAGGCGGAGCACAGATACGCAGTATTTT. This gives the protein CASSEALHRRSTDTQYF.

The chain links TRBV15 to TRBJ2-6, with TRBD1 matching over 8 bases. CDR1 and CDR2 from the germline V gene are LNHNV and YYDKDF (reference sequence). The CDR3 contains 19 residues. J was trimmed by 0 bases and V by 1 base; bases with no gene match: 8. The DNA of the CDR3 is TGTGCCACCAGCAGAGGTCGACAGGGGATACTCTCTGGGGCCAACGTCCTGACTTTC. It codes for CATSRGRQGILSGANVLTF. Complete variable domain (other parts from reference TRBV15 and TRBJ2-6): DAMVIQNPRYQVTQFGKPVTLSCSQTLNHNVMYWYQQKSSQAPKLLFHYYDKDFNNEADTPDNFQSRRPNTSFCFLDIRSPGLGDTAMYLCATSRGRQGILSGANVLTFGAGSRLTVL.

This clone came up once. The rearrangement links TRBV4-1 to TRBJ1-1; D remains unclear. Germline V gene lookup returns CDR1 MGHRA and CDR2 YSYEKL. The CDR3 is made up of 13 amino acids. Between the trimmed V and J ends, which lost 1 base and 6 bases, there was a span of 9 bases. CDR3 sequence (DNA): TGCGCCAGCAGCCAAGGGAGCGGGGCTGAAGCTTTCTTT. It specifies CASSQGSGAEAFF.

The chain combines TRBV7-9 with TRBJ2-7, with 7 bases lining up with TRBD2. The CDR3 consists of 14 residues. Trimming at V came to 8 bases and at J to 3 bases, leaving 10 bases not matched to a gene. Germline V CDR1 and CDR2: SEHNR, FQNEAQ (reference sequence). The CDR3 bases are TGTGCCAGCCAGAGCGGGACGGACATCTACGAGCAGTACTTC. It specifies CASQSGTDIYEQYF.

The genes are TRBV9 and TRBJ2-5; 8 positions match TRBD2. The CDR3 is 15 amino acids. The ends lost 0 bases at V and 5 bases at J; junction bases unmatched: 6. From germline, CDR1 is SGDLS and CDR2 YYNGEE. The CDR3 region has the DNA TGTGCCAGCAGCGTAGCGGGAGGGCCGTTGGAGACCCAGTACTTC. Translated: CASSVAGGPLETQYF.

Worth noting for this clone: The junction does not match germline at one end; this may be a read error. The chain combines TRBV2 with TRBJ1-1; D remains ambiguous. Germline V lookup: CDR1 SNHLY, CDR2 FYNNEI. The CDR3 is made up of 13 amino acids. CDR3 sequence reads: CASSEALMLLVAF. The CDR3 nucleotides are TGTGCCAGCAGTGAAGCGCTTATGCTACTCGTAGCGTTT.

The chain recombines TRBV7-6 with TRBJ2-3, with TRBD1 identical over 8 bases. CDR1 and CDR2 (germline): SGHVS, FNYEAQ. Trimming removed 5 bases from V and 3 bases from J; junction bases left unmatched: 7. The CDR3 totals 15 residues. Here the CDR3 DNA reads TGTGCCAGCAGCCCAAGGACAGGGCTGACAGATACGCAGTATTTT. Protein: CASSPRTGLTDTQYF. Complete variable domain (other parts from reference TRBV7-6 and TRBJ2-3): GAGVSQSPRYKVTKRGQDVALRCDPISGHVSLYWYRQALGQGPEFLTYFNYEAQQDKSGLPNDRFSAERPEGSISTLTIQRTEQRDSAMYRCASSPRTGLTDTQYFGPGTRLTVL.

The genes are TRBV18 and TRBJ1-1, with D perhaps TRBD1 (6 bases). CDR1 is KGHSH, CDR2 LQKENI, per germline. The CDR3 totals 14 residues. The V end was cut by 3 bases, the J end by 6 bases, with 14 bases between. CDR3 bases: TGTGCCAGCTCACCTCGGGAGGGGGGCCCTGAAGCTTTCTTT. Translation gives CASSPREGGPEAFF.

The CDR3 bases are TGTGCCAGTTCCGCCGGGACAGGGGCCAATCAGCCCCAGCATTTT. It encodes CASSAGTGANQPQHF. The gene calls are TRBV19 and TRBJ1-5; 10 nucleotides align to TRBD1. Germline assignment: CDR1 LNHDA and CDR2 SQIVND (reference sequence). V shed 8 bases and J 3 bases; nucleotides not matched to a gene: 7. This CDR3 has 15 amino acids.

The chain employs TRBV14 and TRBJ2-7; 8 bases match TRBD2. CDR1 SGHDN and CDR2 FVKESK come from the germline V gene. The CDR3 has 13 residues. The V segment lost 4 bases and the J segment 6 bases; nucleotides outside the gene matches: 5. The CDR3 here is CASSPRLAGEQYF. CDR3 coding DNA: TGTGCCAGCAGCCCCAGGCTAGCGGGCGAGCAGTACTTC.

This chain connects TRBV5-4 to TRBJ2-3; no clear D. The CDR3 runs to 11 residues. V was trimmed by 2 bases and J by 7 bases, leaving 5 bases between them. Per germline, CDR1 SGHNT and CDR2 YYREEE (reference sequence). The CDR3 loop reads CASSLLNTQYF. CDR3 DNA sequence: TGTGCCAGCAGCTTATTAAATACGCAGTATTTT.

The V and J genes are TRBV5-1 and TRBJ2-3; 8 positions agree with TRBD1. With 0 bases clipped from V and 6 bases from J, the junction kept 3 bases outside the gene matches. The CDR3 is 14 residues long. The germline V gene encodes CDR1 SGHRS and CDR2 YFSETQ. The CDR3 reads CASSLGTGKDTQYF. The CDR3, as DNA: TGCGCCAGCAGCTTGGGGACAGGGAAGGATACGCAGTATTTT.

J is TRBJ2-7 and V is TRBV7-2, with 10 positions matching TRBD2. The germline V gene encodes CDR1 SGHTA and CDR2 FQGNSA. The CDR3 has 15 amino acids. Germline trimming cut 5 bases from V and 2 bases from J; bases unmatched to any gene: 6. The CDR3 DNA reads TGTGCCAGCAGCCCAATAGCGGGGGGCCCCTACGAGCAGTACTTC. This sequence encodes CASSPIAGGPYEQYF.

Concerning this clone: An end of the junction does not agree with germline; a read error may underlie this. The chain recombines TRBV27 with TRBJ1-1; TRBD1 agrees at 8 bases. Per germline, CDR1 MNHEY and CDR2 SMNVEV (reference sequence). This CDR3 is built from 13 residues. As DNA, the CDR3 is TGTGCCAGCAGTTACAGGGGGAACGCTGAAGCTTTCTTT. It specifies CASSYRGNAEAFF.

The chain links TRBV5-4 to TRBJ2-7; 9 bases align to TRBD1. The germline V gene has CDR1 SGHNT and CDR2 YYREEE (reference sequence). The CDR3 loop spans 16 amino acids. V shed 0 bases and J 5 bases; nucleotides not matched to a gene: 9. CDR3 in DNA: TGTGCCAGCAGCTTGGAGGCAGGGACAGGGCTGAACGAGCAGTACTTC. This sequence encodes CASSLEAGTGLNEQYF.

The rearrangement links TRBV30 to TRBJ2-5, with D tentatively TRBD2 (6 bases). V was trimmed by 4 bases and J by 2 bases, leaving 17 bases between them. Germline V CDR1 and CDR2: GTSNPN, SVGIG (reference sequence). This CDR3 has 15 amino acids. CDR3 region: CAWNVGGEPQETQYF. As DNA, the CDR3 is TGTGCCTGGAATGTCGGCGGGGAACCTCAAGAGACCCAGTACTTC.